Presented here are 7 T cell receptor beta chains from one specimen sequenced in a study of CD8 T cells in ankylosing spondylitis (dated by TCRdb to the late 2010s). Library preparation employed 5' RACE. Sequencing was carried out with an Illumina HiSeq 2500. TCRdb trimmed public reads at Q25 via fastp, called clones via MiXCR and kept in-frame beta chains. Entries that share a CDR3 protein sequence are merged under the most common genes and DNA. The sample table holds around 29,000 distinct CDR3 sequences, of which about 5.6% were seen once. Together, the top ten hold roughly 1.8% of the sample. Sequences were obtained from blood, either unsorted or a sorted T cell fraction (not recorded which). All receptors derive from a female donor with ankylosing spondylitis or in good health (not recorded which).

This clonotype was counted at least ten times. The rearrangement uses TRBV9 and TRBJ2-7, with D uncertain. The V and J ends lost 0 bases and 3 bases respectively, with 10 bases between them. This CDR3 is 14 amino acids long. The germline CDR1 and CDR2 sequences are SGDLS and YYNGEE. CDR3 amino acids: CASSVGEGYYEQYF. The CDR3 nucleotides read TGTGCCAGCAGCGTAGGGGAAGGATACTACGAGCAGTACTTC.

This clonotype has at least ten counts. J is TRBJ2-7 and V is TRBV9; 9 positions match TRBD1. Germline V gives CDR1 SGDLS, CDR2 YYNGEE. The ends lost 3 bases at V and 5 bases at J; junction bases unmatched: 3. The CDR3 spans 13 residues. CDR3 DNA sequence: TGTGCCAGCAGCGCAACAGGGGGCAACGAGCAGTACTTC. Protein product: CASSATGGNEQYF.

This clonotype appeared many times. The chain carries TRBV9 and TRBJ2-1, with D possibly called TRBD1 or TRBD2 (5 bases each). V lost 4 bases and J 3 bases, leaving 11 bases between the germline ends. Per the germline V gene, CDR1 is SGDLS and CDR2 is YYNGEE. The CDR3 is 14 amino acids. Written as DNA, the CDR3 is TGTGCCAGCAGCTTAGTGGGGGTCTACAATGAGCAGTTCTTC. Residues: CASSLVGVYNEQFF.

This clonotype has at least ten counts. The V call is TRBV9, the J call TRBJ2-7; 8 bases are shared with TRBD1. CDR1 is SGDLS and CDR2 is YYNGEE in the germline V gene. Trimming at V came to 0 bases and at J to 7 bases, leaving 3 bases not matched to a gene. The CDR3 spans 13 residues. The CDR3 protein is CASSVATGEEQYF. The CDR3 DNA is TGTGCCAGCAGCGTAGCGACAGGGGAAGAGCAGTACTTC.

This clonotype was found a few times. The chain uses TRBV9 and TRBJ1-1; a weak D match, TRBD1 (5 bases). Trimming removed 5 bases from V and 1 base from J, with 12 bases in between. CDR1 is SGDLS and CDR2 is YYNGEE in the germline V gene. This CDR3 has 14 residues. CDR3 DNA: TGTGCCAGCAGAAGATCAACAGGGAACACTGAAGCTTTCTTT. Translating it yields CASRRSTGNTEAFF. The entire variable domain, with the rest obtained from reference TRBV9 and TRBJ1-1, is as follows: DSGVTQTPKHLITATGQRVTLRCSPRSGDLSVYWYQQSLDQGLQFLIQYYNGEERAKGNILERFSAQQFPDLHSELNLSSLELGDSALYFCASRRSTGNTEAFFGQGTRLTVV.

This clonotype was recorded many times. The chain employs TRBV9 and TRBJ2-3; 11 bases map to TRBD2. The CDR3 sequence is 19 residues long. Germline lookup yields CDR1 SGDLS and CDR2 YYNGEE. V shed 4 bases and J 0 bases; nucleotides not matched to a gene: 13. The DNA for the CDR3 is TGTGCCAGCAGCCCCGGGCTAGCGGGGGGCCGACCTAGCACAGATACGCAGTATTTT. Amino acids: CASSPGLAGGRPSTDTQYF.

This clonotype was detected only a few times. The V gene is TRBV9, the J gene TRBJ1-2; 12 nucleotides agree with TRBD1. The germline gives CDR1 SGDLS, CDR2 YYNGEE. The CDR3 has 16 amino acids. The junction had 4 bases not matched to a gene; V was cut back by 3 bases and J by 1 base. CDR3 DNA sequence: TGTGCCAGCAGCGCGGGACAGGGGGCCGGTAACTATGGCTACACCTTC. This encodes CASSAGQGAGNYGYTF.